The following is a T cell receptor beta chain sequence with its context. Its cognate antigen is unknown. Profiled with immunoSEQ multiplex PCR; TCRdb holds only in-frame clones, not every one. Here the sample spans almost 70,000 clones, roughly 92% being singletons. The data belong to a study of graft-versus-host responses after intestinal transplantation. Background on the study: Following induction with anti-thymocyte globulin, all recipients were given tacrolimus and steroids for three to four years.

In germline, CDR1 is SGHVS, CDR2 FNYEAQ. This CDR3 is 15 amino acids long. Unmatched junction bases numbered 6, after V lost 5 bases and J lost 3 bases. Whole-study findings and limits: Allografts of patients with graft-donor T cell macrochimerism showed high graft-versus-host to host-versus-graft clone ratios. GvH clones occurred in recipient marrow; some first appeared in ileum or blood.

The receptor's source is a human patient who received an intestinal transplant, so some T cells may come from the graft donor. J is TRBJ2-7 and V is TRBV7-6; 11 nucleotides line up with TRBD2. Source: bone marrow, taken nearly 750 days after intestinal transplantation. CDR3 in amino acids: CASSLGTSGLYEQYF. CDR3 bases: TGTGCCAGCAGCCTTGGGACTAGCGGACTCTACGAGCAGTACTTC.